Below, 8 T cell receptor beta chains from the same sample are listed, as sequenced in a study of blood T cell repertoires in COVID-19. Profiled with immunoSEQ multiplex PCR; TCRdb holds only in-frame clones, not every one. The sample yields a few hundred thousand clones, 75% to 90% seen once. Specimen: PBMCs or T cells enriched from blood (not recorded which). The receptors were gathered from a man aged 40-49 years who had recovered from COVID-19.

The chain employs TRBV12-3 or TRBV12-4 and TRBJ1-2, with 8 bases aligning to TRBD1. The junction had 7 bases not matched to a gene; V was cut back by 6 bases and J by 7 bases. There are 13 residues in the CDR3. The CDR3 nucleotides are TGTGCCAGCAGCCCCCAGGGGGCTATTGGCTACACCTTC. Translation: CASSPQGAIGYTF.

The chain is built from TRBV3-1 (or the pseudogene TRBV3-2) and TRBJ1-2, with D tentatively TRBD1 (6 bases). Trimming removed 4 bases at V and 4 bases at J, with 13 bases between. This CDR3 has 14 residues. Per germline, CDR1 LGHDT and CDR2 YNNKEL (reference sequence). CDR3 sequence reads: CASSLTGGLYGYTF. The CDR3 coding sequence is TGTGCCAGCAGCCTGACCGGGGGGCTCTATGGCTACACCTTC.

This chain connects TRBV7-6 to TRBJ1-1, with 9 bases aligning to TRBD1. CDR1 is SGHVS, CDR2 FNYEAQ, per germline. The CDR3 extends over 18 amino acids. J was trimmed by 0 bases and V by 5 bases; bases with no gene match: 13. CDR3 DNA sequence: TGTGCCAGCAGCCCAGTCCCGGGACAGGGCCCAATGAACACTGAAGCTTTCTTT. This encodes CASSPVPGQGPMNTEAFF.

The chain uses TRBV29-1 and TRBJ1-2; the match to TRBD1 covers 7 bases. The CDR3 contains 13 residues. V dropped 7 bases and J dropped 1; count of bases not matched to a gene: 6. Germline loops: CDR1 SQVTM, CDR2 ANQGSEA. CDR3 protein: CSAGNRGNYGYTF. The CDR3 coding sequence is TGCAGCGCCGGAAACAGGGGTAACTATGGCTACACCTTC. The variable domain in full, with the rest retrieved from reference TRBV29-1 and TRBJ1-2, is SAVISQKPSRDICQRGTSLTIQCQVDSQVTMMFWYRQQPGQSLTLIATANQGSEATYESGFVIDKFPISRPNLTFSTLTVSNMSPEDSSIYLCSAGNRGNYGYTFGSGTRLTVV.

V gene TRBV3-1 (or the pseudogene TRBV3-2) combines with J gene TRBJ2-7; D perhaps matches TRBD1 (5 bases). Germline values: CDR1 LGHDT, CDR2 YNNKEL (reference sequence). V was pared by 3 bases and J by 2 bases, with 14 bases between. This CDR3 is 15 amino acids long. CDR3 residues: CASSQPTGPPYEQYF. The CDR3 DNA follows: TGTGCCAGCAGCCAGCCTACAGGACCTCCCTACGAGCAGTACTTC.

The J gene is TRBJ2-2, the V gene TRBV6-1, with D possibly matching TRBD1 (5 bases). Trimming left V 1 base short and J 5 bases short, with 11 bases between. This CDR3 has 15 residues. Germline assignment: CDR1 MNHNS and CDR2 SASEGT. The CDR3 is CASSEGGRGTGELFF. CDR3 DNA: TGTGCCAGCAGTGAAGGTGGTAGGGGAACCGGGGAGCTGTTTTTT.

This chain joins TRBV18 and TRBJ1-1; D remains unclear. V shed 2 bases and J shed 0 bases, with 4 bases lying between them. In germline, CDR1 is KGHSH, CDR2 LQKENI. This CDR3 has 13 residues. The CDR3 sequence is CASSPSMNTEAFF. The CDR3 DNA follows: TGTGCCAGCTCACCAAGCATGAACACTGAAGCTTTCTTT.

CDR3 sequence: CASSGQGRSGELFF. The CDR3 coding sequence is TGTGCCAGCAGTGGACAGGGGCGATCCGGGGAGCTGTTTTTT. This chain joins TRBV2 and TRBJ2-2, with 8 nucleotides matching TRBD1. Germline V gene lookup returns CDR1 SNHLY and CDR2 FYNNEI. V was pared by 4 bases and J by 6 bases, with 4 bases of the junction left unmatched. CDR3 length equals 14 residues. Drawing the rest from reference TRBV2 and TRBJ2-2, the complete variable domain is EPEVTQTPSHQVTQMGQEVILRCVPISNHLYFYWYRQILGQKVEFLVSFYNNEISEKSEIFDDQFSVERPDGSNFTLKIRSTKLEDSAMYFCASSGQGRSGELFFGEGSRLTVL.